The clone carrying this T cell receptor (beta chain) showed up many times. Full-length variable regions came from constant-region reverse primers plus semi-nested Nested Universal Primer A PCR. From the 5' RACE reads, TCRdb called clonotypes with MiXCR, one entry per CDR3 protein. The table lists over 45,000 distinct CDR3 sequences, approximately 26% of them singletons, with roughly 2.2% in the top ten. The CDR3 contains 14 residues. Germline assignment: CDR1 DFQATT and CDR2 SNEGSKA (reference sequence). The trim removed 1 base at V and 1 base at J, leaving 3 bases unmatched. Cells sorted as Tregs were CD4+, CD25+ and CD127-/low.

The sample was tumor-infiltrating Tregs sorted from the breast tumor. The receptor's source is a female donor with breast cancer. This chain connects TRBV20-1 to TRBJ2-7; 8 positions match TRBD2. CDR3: CSARAGGRSYEQYF. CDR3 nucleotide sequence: TGCAGTGCTAGAGCCGGCGGGAGGTCCTACGAGCAGTACTTC.